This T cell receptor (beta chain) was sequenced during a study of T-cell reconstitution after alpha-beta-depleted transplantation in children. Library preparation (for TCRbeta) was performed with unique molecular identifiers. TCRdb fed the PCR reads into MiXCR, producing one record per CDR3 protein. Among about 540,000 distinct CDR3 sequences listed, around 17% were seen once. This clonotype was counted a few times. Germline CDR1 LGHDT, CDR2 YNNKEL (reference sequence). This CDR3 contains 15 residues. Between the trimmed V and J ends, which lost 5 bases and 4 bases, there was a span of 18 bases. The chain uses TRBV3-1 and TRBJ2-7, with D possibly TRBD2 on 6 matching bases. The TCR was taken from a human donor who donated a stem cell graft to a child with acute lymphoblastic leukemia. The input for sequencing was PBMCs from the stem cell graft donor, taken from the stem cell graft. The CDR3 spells CASSALRGKGYEQYF. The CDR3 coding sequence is TGTGCCAGCAGCGCTCTACGCGGGAAGGGGTACGAGCAGTACTTC.